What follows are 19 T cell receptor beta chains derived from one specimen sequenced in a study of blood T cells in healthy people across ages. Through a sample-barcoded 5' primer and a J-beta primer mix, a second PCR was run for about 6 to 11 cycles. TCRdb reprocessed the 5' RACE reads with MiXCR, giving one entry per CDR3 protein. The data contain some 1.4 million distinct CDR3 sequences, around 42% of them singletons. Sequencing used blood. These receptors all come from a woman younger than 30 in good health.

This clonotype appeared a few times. CDR3 nucleotides: TGCAGTGCTAGCGCACAGCTCTCCTACGAGCAGTACTTC. This encodes CSASAQLSYEQYF. This sequence joins TRBV20-1 and TRBJ2-7; no clear D gene. The ends were cut back, 3 bases at V and 0 bases at J, with 9 bases in the middle. Germline V gene sequence: CDR1 DFQATT, CDR2 SNEGSKA (reference sequence). The CDR3 has 13 amino acids.

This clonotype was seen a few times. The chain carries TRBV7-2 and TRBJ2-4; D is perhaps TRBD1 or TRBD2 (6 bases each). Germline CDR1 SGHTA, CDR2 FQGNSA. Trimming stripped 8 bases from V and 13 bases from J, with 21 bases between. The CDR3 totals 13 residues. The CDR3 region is CASSPGAYNEQYF. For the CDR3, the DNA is TGTGCCAGCTCCCCGGGGGCCTACAATGAGCAGTACTTC. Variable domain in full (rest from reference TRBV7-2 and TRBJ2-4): GAGVSQSPSNKVTEKGKDVELRCDPISGHTALYWYRQSLGQGLEFLIYFQGNSAPDKSGLPSDRFSAERTGGSVSTLTIQRTQQEDSAVYLCASSPGAYNEQYFGAGTRLSVL.

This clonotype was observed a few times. The CDR3 loop is CASSEDGRYGYTF. CDR3 bases: TGCGCCAGCAGTGAGGACGGCCGCTATGGCTACACCTTC. V and J are TRBV10-2 and TRBJ1-2, with unresolved D. CDR1 is WSHSY, CDR2 SAAADI, per germline. V gave up 2 bases and J gave up 4 bases, with 8 bases separating them. The CDR3 has 13 residues.

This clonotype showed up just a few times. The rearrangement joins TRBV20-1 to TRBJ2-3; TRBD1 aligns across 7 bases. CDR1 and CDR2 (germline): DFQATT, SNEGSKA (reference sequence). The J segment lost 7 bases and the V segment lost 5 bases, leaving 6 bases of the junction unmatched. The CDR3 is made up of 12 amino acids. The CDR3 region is CSAPRDSYTQYF. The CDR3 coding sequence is TGCAGTGCTCCCCGGGACAGTTATACGCAGTATTTT.

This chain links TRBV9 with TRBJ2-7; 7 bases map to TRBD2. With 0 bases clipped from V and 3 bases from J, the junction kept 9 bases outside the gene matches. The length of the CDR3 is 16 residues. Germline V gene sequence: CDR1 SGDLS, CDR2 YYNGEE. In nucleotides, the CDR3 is TGTGCCAGCAGCGTAGGTTTGGGGGGAGGGGACTACGAGCAGTACTTC. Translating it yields CASSVGLGGGDYEQYF.

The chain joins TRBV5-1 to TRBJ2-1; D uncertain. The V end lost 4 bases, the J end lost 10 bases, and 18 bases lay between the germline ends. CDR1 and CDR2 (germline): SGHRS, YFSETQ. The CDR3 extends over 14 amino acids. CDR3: CASSPWDRAGEQFF. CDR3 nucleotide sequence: TGCGCCAGCAGCCCCTGGGATAGGGCTGGGGAGCAGTTCTTC. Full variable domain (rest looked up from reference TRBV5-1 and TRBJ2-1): KAGVTQTPRYLIKTRGQQVTLSCSPISGHRSVSWYQQTPGQGLQFLFEYFSETQRNKGNFPGRFSGRQFSNSRSEMNVSTLELGDSALYLCASSPWDRAGEQFFGPGTRLTVL.

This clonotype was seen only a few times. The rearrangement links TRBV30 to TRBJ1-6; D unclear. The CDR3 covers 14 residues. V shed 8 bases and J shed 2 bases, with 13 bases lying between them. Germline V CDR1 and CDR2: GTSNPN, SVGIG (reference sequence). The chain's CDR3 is CATTLGAYNSPLHF. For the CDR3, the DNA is TGTGCCACAACATTAGGAGCCTATAATTCACCCCTCCACTTT.

In DNA form, the CDR3 reads TGCAGTGCACCTCGCGGGAGCGCTAGCACAGATACGCAGTATTTT. It yields the protein CSAPRGSASTDTQYF. The chain recombines TRBV20-1 with TRBJ2-3, with 7 bases fitting TRBD2. With V trimmed by 6 bases and J by 0 bases, 9 bases remained unmatched. The length of the CDR3 is 15 residues. The germline gives CDR1 DFQATT, CDR2 SNEGSKA (reference sequence).

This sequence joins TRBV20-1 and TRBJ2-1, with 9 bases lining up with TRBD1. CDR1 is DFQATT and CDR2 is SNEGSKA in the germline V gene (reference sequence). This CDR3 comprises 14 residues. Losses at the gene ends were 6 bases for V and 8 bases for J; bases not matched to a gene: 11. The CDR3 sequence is CSATGTGSLDEQFF. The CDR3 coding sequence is TGCAGTGCAACCGGGACAGGGTCCCTCGATGAGCAGTTCTTC.

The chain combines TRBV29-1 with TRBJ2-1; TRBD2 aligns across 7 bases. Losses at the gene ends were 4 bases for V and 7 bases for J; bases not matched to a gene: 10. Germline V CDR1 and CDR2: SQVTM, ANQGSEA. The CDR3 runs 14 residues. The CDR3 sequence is CSVAQRGASNEQFF. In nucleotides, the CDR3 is TGCAGCGTTGCCCAGCGGGGCGCCTCAAATGAGCAGTTCTTC.

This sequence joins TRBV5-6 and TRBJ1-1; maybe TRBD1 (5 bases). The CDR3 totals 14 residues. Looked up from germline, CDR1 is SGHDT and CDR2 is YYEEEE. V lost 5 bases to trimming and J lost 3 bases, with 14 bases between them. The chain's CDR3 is CASRRGGEHTEAFF. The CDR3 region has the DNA TGTGCCAGCAGACGGGGCGGCGAGCACACTGAAGCTTTCTTT.

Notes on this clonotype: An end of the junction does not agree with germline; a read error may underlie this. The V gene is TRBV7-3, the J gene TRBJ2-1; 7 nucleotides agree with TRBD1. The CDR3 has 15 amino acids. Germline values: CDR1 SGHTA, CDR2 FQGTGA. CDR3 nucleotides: TGTACCAGCAGCTTAACCGGGACAGAATGGAACGAGCAGTTCTTC. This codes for CTSSLTGTEWNEQFF.

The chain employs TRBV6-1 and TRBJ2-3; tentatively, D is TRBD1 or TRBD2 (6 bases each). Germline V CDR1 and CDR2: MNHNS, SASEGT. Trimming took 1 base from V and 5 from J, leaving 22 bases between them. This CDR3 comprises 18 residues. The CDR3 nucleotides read TGTGCCAGCAGTGAAGACCTGGATAGCGGAAGAGGGGGAGATACGCAGTATTTT. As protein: CASSEDLDSGRGGDTQYF.

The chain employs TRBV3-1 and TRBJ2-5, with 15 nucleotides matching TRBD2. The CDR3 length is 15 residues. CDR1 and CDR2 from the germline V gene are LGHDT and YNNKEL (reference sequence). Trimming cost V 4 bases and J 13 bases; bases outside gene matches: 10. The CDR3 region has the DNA TGTGCCAGCAGCCCTACGCCTGGACTAGCGGGGGGGATGTACTTC. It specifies CASSPTPGLAGGMYF.

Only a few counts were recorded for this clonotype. The CDR3 DNA follows: TGTGCCAGCAGCACCACTCGAACCTACAATGAGCAGTTCTTC. Encoded protein: CASSTTRTYNEQFF. The rearrangement joins TRBV9 to TRBJ2-1; D is ambiguous. Trimming pared 4 bases from V and 2 bases from J, leaving 10 bases between. This CDR3 region has 14 residues. Germline V gene lookup returns CDR1 SGDLS and CDR2 YYNGEE.

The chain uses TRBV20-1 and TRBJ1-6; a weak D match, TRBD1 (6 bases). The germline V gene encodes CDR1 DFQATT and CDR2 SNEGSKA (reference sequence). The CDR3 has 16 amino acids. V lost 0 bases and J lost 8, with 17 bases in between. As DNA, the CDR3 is TGCAGTGCTAGAGATCAGGGGCAGGGGCGAGATTCACCCCTCCACTTT. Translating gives CSARDQGQGRDSPLHF.

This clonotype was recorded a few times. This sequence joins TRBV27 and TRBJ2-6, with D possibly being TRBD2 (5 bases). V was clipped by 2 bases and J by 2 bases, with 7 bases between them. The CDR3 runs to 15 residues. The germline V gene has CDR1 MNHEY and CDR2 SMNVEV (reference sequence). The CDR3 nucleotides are TGTGCCAGCAGTTTAGAGGGCCCTGGGGCCAACGTCCTGACTTTC. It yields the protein CASSLEGPGANVLTF.

The CDR3 here is CSAPGGGGSLYEQYF. DNA for the CDR3: TGCAGTGCCCCAGGCGGGGGAGGGTCTCTTTACGAGCAGTACTTC. This rearrangement joins TRBV20-1 to TRBJ2-7; the match to TRBD2 covers 7 bases. Germline V gene data show CDR1 as DFQATT and CDR2 as SNEGSKA (reference sequence). This CDR3 spans 15 amino acids. The trim removed 6 bases at V and 4 bases at J, leaving 15 bases unmatched.

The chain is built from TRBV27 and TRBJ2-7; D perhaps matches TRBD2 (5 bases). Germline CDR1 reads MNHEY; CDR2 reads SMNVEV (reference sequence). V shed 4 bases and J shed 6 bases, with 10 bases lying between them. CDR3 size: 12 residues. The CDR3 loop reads CASSSLAAEQYF. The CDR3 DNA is TGTGCCAGCAGTTCGCTAGCCGCCGAGCAGTACTTC.